This T cell receptor (beta chain) was profiled in a study of CD8 T cells in Susac syndrome. Study results and limitations: The study recognized that its TCR sequencing and HLA analysis covered a relatively small number of individuals.

The T cells that were sequenced for TCR beta were CD8+ and CD4+ cells from blood. Stable or active relapsing-remitting multiple sclerosis, untreated and meeting revised McDonald criteria, defined the controls. Germline-derived CDR1 and CDR2 are MNHEY and SMNVEV (reference sequence). CDR3 length: 14 residues. V was clipped by 6 bases and J by 4 bases, with 12 bases between them. Points on this clonotype: Its antigen remains unidentified.

Random hexamers primed reverse transcription of roughly 0.45 to 1 ug RNA. Amplification of TCR beta CDR3 used immunoSEQ multiplex PCR across 54 Vbeta and 13 Jbeta. MiXCR was run by TCRdb on the immunoSEQ multiplex PCR reads, yielding one entry per CDR3 protein. The data hold about 250,000 distinct CDR3 sequences, with 90% to 95% observed a single time. The source material was CD4+ T cells from PBMCs. The rearrangement links TRBV27 to TRBJ1-4; the D gene is possibly TRBD1 (5 bases). This clonotype originated in a human donor with multiple sclerosis. The CDR3 reads CASSRRDRNEKLFF. CDR3 nucleotides: TGTGCCAGCAGCCGCCGGGACCGTAATGAAAAACTGTTTTTT.